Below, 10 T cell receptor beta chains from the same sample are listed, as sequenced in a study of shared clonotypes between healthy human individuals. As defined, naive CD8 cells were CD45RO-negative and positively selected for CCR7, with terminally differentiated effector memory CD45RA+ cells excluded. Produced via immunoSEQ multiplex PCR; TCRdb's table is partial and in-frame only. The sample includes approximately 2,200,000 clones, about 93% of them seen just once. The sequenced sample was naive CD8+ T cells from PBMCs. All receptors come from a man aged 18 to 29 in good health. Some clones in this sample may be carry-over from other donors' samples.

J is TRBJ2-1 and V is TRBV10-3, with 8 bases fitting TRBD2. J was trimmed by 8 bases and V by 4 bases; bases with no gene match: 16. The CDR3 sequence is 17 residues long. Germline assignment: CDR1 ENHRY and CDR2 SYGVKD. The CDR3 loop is CAISAILGAGVIHEQFF. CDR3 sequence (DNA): TGTGCCATCAGTGCCATTTTAGGAGCGGGAGTTATCCATGAGCAGTTCTTC.

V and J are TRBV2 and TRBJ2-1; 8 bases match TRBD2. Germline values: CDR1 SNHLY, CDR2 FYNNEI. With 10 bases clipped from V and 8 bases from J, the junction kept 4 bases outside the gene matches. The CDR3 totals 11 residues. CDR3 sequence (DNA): TGTGCCACCAGCGGGAGCCATGAGCAGTTCTTC. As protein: CATSGSHEQFF. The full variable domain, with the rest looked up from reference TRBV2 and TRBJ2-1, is EPEVTQTPSHQVTQMGQEVILRCVPISNHLYFYWYRQILGQKVEFLVSFYNNEISEKSEIFDDQFSVERPDGSNFTLKIRSTKLEDSAMYFCATSGSHEQFFGPGTRLTVL.

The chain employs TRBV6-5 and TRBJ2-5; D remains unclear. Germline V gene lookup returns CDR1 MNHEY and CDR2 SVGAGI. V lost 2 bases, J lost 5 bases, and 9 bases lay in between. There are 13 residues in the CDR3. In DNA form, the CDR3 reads TGTGCCAGCAGTTACGTCTATCTGGAGACCCAGTACTTC. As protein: CASSYVYLETQYF.

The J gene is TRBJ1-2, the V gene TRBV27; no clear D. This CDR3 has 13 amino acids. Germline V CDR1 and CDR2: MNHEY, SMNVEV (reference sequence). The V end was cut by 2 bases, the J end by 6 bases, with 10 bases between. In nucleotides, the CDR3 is TGTGCCAGCAGTTTAACCCCATGGAATGGCTACACCTTC. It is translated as CASSLTPWNGYTF.

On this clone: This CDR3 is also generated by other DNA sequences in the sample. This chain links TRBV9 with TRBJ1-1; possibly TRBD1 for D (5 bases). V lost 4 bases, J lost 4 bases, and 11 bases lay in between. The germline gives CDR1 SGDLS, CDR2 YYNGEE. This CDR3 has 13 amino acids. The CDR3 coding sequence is TGTGCCAGCAGCCCGGGGGGGGGCACTGAAGCTTTCTTT. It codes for CASSPGGGTEAFF.

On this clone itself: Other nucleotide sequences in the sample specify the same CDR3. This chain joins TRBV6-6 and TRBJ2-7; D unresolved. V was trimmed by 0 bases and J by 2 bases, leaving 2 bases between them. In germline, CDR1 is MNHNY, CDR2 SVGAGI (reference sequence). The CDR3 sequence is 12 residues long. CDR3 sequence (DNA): TGTGCCAGCAGTTACTCGCCCTACGAGCAGTACTTC. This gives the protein CASSYSPYEQYF.

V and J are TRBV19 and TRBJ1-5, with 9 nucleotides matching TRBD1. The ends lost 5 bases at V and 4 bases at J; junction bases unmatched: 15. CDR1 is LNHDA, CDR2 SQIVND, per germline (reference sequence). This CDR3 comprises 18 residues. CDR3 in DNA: TGTGCCAGTAGTTTCCGACTCCCGGGACAGGGAATAAATCAGCCCCAGCATTTT. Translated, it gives CASSFRLPGQGINQPQHF.

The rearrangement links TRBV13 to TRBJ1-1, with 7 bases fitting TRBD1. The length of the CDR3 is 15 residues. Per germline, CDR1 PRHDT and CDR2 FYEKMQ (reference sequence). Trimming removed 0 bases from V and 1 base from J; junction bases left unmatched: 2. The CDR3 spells CASSLGQGGNTEAFF. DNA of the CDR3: TGTGCCAGCAGCTTAGGCCAGGGGGGGAACACTGAAGCTTTCTTT.

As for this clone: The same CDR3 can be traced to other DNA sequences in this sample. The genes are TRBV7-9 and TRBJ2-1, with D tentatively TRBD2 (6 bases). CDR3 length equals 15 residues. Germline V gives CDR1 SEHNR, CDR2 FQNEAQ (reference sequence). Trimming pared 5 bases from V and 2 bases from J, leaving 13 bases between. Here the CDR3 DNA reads TGTGCCAGCAGCCCTCCGGGACTTACCTACAATGAGCAGTTCTTC. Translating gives CASSPPGLTYNEQFF.

The CDR3 region has the DNA TGTGCCAGCAGCGCACCGGGACAGGGTAGAGCTAATGAAAAACTGTTTTTT. Translation gives CASSAPGQGRANEKLFF. The rearrangement joins TRBV9 to TRBJ1-4, with 9 bases fitting TRBD1. Losses at the gene ends were 3 bases for V and 3 bases for J; bases not matched to a gene: 9. This CDR3 is built from 17 residues. In germline, CDR1 is SGDLS, CDR2 YYNGEE.